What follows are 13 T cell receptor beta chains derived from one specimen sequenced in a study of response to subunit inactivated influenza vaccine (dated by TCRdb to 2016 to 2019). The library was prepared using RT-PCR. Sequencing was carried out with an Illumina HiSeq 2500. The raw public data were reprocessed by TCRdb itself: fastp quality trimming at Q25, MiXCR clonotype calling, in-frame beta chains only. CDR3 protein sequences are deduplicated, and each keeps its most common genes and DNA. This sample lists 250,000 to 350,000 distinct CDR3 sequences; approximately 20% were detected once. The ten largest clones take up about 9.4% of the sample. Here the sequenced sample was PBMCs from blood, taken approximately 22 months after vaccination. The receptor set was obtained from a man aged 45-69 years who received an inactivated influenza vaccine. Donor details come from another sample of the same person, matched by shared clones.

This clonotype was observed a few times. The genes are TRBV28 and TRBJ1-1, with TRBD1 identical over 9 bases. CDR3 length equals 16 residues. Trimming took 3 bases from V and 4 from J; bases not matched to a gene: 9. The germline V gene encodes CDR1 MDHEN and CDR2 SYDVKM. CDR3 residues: CASSFDRGSGGTEAFF. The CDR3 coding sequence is TGTGCCAGCAGTTTCGACAGGGGGAGCGGGGGCACTGAAGCTTTCTTT.

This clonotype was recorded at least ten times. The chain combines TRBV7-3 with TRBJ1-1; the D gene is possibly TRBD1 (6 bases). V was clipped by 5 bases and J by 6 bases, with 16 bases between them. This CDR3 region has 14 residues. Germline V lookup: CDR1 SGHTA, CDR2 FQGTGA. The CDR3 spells CASSEGQIGSEAFF. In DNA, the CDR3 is TGTGCCAGCAGCGAAGGACAGATCGGCTCTGAAGCTTTCTTT.

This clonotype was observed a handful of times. Here the CDR3 reads CASSPSVGALSEKLFF. The CDR3 DNA follows: TGTGCCAGCAGCCCCTCGGTTGGGGCCTTGAGTGAAAAACTGTTTTTT. The chain has TRBV5-4 and TRBJ1-4; maybe TRBD1 (5 bases). The CDR3 is 16 amino acids. Trimming shortened V by 4 bases and J by 7 bases, and 20 bases separated the two germline ends. Germline V CDR1 and CDR2: SGHNT, YYREEE (reference sequence).

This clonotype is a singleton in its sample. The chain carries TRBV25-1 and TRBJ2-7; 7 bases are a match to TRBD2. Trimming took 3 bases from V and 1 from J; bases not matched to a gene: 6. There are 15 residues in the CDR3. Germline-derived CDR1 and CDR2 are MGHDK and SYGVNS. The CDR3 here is CASSDRKRGSYEQYF. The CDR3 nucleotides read TGTGCCAGCAGTGATAGGAAGCGGGGATCCTACGAGCAGTACTTC.

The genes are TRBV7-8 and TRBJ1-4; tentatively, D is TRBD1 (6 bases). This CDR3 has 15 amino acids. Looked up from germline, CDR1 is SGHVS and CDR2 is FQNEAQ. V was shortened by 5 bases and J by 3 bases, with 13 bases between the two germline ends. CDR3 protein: CASSPGARANEKLFF. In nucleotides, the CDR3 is TGTGCCAGCAGCCCGGGGGCGAGAGCTAATGAAAAACTGTTTTTT.

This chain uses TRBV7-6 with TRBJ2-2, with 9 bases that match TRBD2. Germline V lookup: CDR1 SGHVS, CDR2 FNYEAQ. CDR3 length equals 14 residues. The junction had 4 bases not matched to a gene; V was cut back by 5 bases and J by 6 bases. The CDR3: CASSPLAGPGELFF. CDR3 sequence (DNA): TGTGCCAGCAGCCCACTAGCGGGTCCCGGGGAGCTGTTTTTT.

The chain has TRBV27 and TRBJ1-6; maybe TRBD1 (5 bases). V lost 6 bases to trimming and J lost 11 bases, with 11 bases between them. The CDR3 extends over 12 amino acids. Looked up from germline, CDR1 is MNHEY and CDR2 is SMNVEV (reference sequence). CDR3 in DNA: TGTGCCAGCAGCACGGGGCATGCACCCCTCCACTTT. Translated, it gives CASSTGHAPLHF.

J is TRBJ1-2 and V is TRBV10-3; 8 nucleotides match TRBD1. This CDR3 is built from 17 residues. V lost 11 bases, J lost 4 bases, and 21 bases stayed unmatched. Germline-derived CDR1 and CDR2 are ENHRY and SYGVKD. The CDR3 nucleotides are TGTGCCGCCATCGCCGGGACAGGTCAGGGTACTAGCTATGGCTACACCTTC. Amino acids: CAAIAGTGQGTSYGYTF.

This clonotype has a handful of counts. CDR3 in DNA: TGTGCCAGCAGCTTACGTTCGGGGACTAACTATGGCTACACCTTC. It codes for CASSLRSGTNYGYTF. The chain uses TRBV7-3 and TRBJ1-2; the D is unclear. The germline V gene encodes CDR1 SGHTA and CDR2 FQGTGA. The CDR3 is 15 residues long. The V end was cut by 2 bases, the J end by 0 bases, with 10 bases between. Drawing the rest from reference TRBV7-3 and TRBJ1-2, the complete variable domain is GAGVSQTPSNKVTEKGKYVELRCDPISGHTALYWYRQSLGQGPEFLIYFQGTGAADDSGLPNDRFFAVRPEGSVSTLKIQRTERGDSAVYLCASSLRSGTNYGYTFGSGTRLTVV.

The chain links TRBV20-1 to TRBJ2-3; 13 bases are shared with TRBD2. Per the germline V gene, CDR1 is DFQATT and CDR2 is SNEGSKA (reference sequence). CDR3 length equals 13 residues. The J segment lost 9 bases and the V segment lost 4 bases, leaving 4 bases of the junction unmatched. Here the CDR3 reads CSAIGLAGETQYF. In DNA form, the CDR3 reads TGCAGTGCTATTGGACTAGCGGGGGAAACGCAGTATTTT.

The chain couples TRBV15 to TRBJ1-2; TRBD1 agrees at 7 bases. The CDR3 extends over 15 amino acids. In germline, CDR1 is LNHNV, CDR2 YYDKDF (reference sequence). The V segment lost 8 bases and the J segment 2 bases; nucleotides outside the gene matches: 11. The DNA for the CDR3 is TGTGCCACCGGAACCCACAGGGGCGGGAACTATGGCTACACCTTC. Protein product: CATGTHRGGNYGYTF. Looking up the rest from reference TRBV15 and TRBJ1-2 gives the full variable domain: DAMVIQNPRYQVTQFGKPVTLSCSQTLNHNVMYWYQQKSSQAPKLLFHYYDKDFNNEADTPDNFQSRRPNTSFCFLDIRSPGLGDTAMYLCATGTHRGGNYGYTFGSGTRLTVV.

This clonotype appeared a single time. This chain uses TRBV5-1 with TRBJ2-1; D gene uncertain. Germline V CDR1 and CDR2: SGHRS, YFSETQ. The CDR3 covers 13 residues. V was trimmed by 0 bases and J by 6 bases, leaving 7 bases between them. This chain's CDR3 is CASSLGWGNEQFF. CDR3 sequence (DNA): TGCGCCAGCAGCTTGGGTTGGGGCAATGAGCAGTTCTTC.

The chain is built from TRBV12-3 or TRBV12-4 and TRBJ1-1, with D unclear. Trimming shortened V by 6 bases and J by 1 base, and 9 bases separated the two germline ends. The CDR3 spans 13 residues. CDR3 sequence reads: CASRFEENTEAFF. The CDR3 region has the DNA TGTGCCAGCAGATTTGAGGAGAACACTGAAGCTTTCTTT.